A single sample gave rise to the 14 T cell receptor beta chains below, sequenced in a study of CD8 T cells in Susac syndrome. An amount of RNA that ranged from roughly 0.45 to 1 ug was reverse transcribed with random hexamers. TCRdb fed the immunoSEQ multiplex PCR reads into MiXCR, producing one record per CDR3 protein. Of a few hundred thousand distinct CDR3 sequences in the sample, around 85% were seen once. The material sequenced was CD8+ T cells from PBMCs. The receptor source for this set is a human donor with multiple sclerosis.

The chain combines TRBV4-1 with TRBJ2-7; D perhaps matches TRBD2 (6 bases). The length of the CDR3 is 13 residues. Germline assignment: CDR1 MGHRA and CDR2 YSYEKL. Trimming took off 4 bases at V and 12 bases at J, with 19 bases between the two ends. The CDR3 DNA reads TGCGCCAGCAGCCGAATCGGGACTGGCGGGGTGTACTTC. It specifies CASSRIGTGGVYF.

The chain is built from TRBV12-3 or TRBV12-4 and TRBJ1-5, with 9 positions matching TRBD1. This CDR3 has 14 residues. The trim removed 1 base at V and 7 bases at J, leaving 2 bases unmatched. The CDR3 sequence is CASSLDRGRQPQHF. CDR3 DNA: TGTGCCAGCAGTTTAGACAGGGGGCGGCAGCCCCAGCATTTT.

A few counts support this clonotype. The chain uses TRBV7-9 and TRBJ1-2; D ambiguous. This CDR3 region has 12 residues. Germline V gene lookup returns CDR1 SEHNR and CDR2 FQNEAQ (reference sequence). Trimming removed 6 bases from V and 4 bases from J, with 9 bases in between. CDR3 region: CASRPQSYGYTF. The CDR3 nucleotides read TGTGCCAGCAGGCCTCAGAGCTATGGCTACACCTTC.

The J gene is TRBJ2-7, the V gene TRBV6-5, with a tentative D call TRBD1 (6 bases). CDR1 and CDR2 (germline): MNHEY, SVGAGI. The CDR3 contains 14 residues. The V and J ends lost 4 bases and 2 bases respectively, with 12 bases between them. The CDR3, as DNA: TGTGCCAGCAGTTCCGTACAGGGTACCTACGAGCAGTACTTC. Translated, it gives CASSSVQGTYEQYF.

The J gene is TRBJ1-1, the V gene TRBV20-1; D unclear. The CDR3 loop spans 14 amino acids. Deletions cut 2 bases from V and 4 bases from J, with 14 bases between. Germline V gives CDR1 DFQATT, CDR2 SNEGSKA (reference sequence). CDR3 residues: CSARSATSSTEAFF. As DNA, the CDR3 is TGCAGTGCTAGATCAGCGACATCCTCCACTGAAGCTTTCTTT.

The chain has TRBV20-1 and TRBJ2-3; TRBD2 agrees at 11 bases. Germline lookup yields CDR1 DFQATT and CDR2 SNEGSKA (reference sequence). The CDR3 sequence is 17 residues long. Losses at the gene ends were 0 bases for V and 2 bases for J; bases not matched to a gene: 7. In DNA form, the CDR3 reads TGCAGTGCTAGAGATCCGGGACTAGCGGAGCTCACAGATACGCAGTATTTT. Residues: CSARDPGLAELTDTQYF.

This clonotype appeared a single time. The chain recombines TRBV18 with TRBJ1-5; D unclear. The CDR3 has 13 residues. Trimming removed 6 bases at V and 6 bases at J, with 12 bases between. CDR1 is KGHSH and CDR2 is LQKENI in the germline V gene. CDR3 region: CASSGPDGQPQHF. The DNA for the CDR3 is TGTGCCAGCTCCGGTCCTGATGGTCAGCCCCAGCATTTT.

J is TRBJ1-1 and V is TRBV7-9, with a tentative D call TRBD1 (5 bases). The CDR3 has 17 amino acids. The V gene's germline CDR1 is SEHNR and CDR2 FQNEAQ (reference sequence). Trimming took 5 bases from V and 0 from J, leaving 19 bases between them. The CDR3 reads CASSSLRDRLVNTEAFF. CDR3 in DNA: TGTGCCAGCAGCAGCCTCCGGGACCGCCTGGTGAACACTGAAGCTTTCTTT.

The chain uses TRBV18 and TRBJ2-7, with 9 bases fitting TRBD1. Germline V gives CDR1 KGHSH, CDR2 LQKENI. Losses at the gene ends were 5 bases for V and 5 bases for J; bases not matched to a gene: 7. This CDR3 region has 14 residues. The CDR3 loop is CASSSTGGRDEQYF. The DNA of the CDR3 is TGTGCCAGCTCATCCACAGGGGGCCGGGACGAGCAGTACTTC.

The chain carries TRBV6-5 and TRBJ2-2; D possibly corresponds to TRBD2 (5 bases). Germline loops: CDR1 MNHEY, CDR2 SVGAGI. The CDR3 runs to 14 residues. Trimming shortened V by 4 bases and J by 0 bases, and 6 bases separated the two germline ends. CDR3 coding DNA: TGTGCCAGCAGTTCGGGAACGAACACCGGGGAGCTGTTTTTT. This sequence encodes CASSSGTNTGELFF.

V is TRBV5-1 and J is TRBJ1-2; D gene ambiguous. Trimming shortened V by 4 bases and J by 3 bases, and 16 bases separated the two germline ends. The CDR3 is 15 residues long. Germline CDR1 reads SGHRS; CDR2 reads YFSETQ. The CDR3 spells CASSTEVDAYYGYTF. In DNA, the CDR3 is TGCGCCAGCAGCACGGAGGTAGACGCGTACTATGGCTACACCTTC.

This clonotype came up a few times. V is TRBV29-1 and J is TRBJ2-7; D possibly corresponds to TRBD2 (6 bases). V lost 4 bases, J lost 0 bases, and 16 bases lay in between. CDR1 SQVTM and CDR2 ANQGSEA come from the germline V gene. The CDR3 length is 15 residues. The CDR3 sequence: CSVGVIAVSSYEQYF. CDR3 coding DNA: TGCAGCGTTGGGGTGATAGCGGTGAGCTCCTACGAGCAGTACTTC.

The chain couples TRBV5-1 to TRBJ2-7; 8 bases fit TRBD1. With 4 bases clipped from V and 5 bases from J, the junction kept 8 bases outside the gene matches. The CDR3 extends over 14 amino acids. CDR1 SGHRS and CDR2 YFSETQ come from the germline V gene. CDR3 nucleotide sequence: TGCGCCAGCAGCGCTCTCGGGACAGGAAACGAGCAGTACTTC. Encoded protein: CASSALGTGNEQYF.

The chain is built from TRBV11-2 and TRBJ2-7; D gene uncertain. The ends were cut back, 0 bases at V and 3 bases at J, with 9 bases in the middle. The CDR3 is 14 amino acids. Germline CDR1 reads SGHAT; CDR2 reads FQNNGV. DNA of the CDR3: TGTGCCAGCAGCTTAGAAATTAATAACTACGAGCAGTACTTC. Protein sequence: CASSLEINNYEQYF. The entire variable domain, with the rest obtained from reference TRBV11-2 and TRBJ2-7, is as follows: EAGVAQSPRYKIIEKRQSVAFWCNPISGHATLYWYQQILGQGPKLLIQFQNNGVVDDSQLPKDRFSAERLKGVDSTLKIQPAKLEDSAVYLCASSLEINNYEQYFGPGTRLTVT.